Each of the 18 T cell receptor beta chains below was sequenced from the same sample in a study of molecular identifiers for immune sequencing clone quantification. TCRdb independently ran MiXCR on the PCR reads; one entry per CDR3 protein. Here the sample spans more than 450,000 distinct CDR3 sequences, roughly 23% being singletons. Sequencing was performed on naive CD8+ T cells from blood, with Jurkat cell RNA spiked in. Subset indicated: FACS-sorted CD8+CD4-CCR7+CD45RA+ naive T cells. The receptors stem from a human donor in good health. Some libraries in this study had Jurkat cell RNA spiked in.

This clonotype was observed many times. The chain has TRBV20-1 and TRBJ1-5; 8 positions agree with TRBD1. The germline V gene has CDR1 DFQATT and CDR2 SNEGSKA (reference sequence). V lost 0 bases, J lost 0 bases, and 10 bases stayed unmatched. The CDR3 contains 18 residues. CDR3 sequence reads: CSARDRDRSIYSNQPQHF. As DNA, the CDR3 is TGCAGTGCTAGAGATCGGGACAGGTCGATCTATAGCAATCAGCCCCAGCATTTT.

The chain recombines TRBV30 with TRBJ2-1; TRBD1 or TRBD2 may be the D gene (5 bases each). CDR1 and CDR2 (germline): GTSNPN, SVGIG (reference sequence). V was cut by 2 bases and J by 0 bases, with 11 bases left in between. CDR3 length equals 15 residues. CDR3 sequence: CAWSRGVHSYNEQFF. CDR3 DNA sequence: TGTGCCTGGAGTAGAGGGGTGCACTCCTACAATGAGCAGTTCTTC.

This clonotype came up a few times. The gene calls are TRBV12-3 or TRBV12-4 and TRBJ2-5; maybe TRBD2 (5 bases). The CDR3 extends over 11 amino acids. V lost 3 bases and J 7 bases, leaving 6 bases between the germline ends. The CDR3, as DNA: TGTGCCAGCAGTTTCCGGGGGACCCAGTACTTC. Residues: CASSFRGTQYF.

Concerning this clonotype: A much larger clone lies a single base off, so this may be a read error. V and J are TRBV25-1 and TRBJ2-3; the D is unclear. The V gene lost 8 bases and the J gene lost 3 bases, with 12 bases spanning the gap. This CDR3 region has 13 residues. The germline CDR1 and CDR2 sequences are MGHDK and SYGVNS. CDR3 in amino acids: CASGASYTDTQYF. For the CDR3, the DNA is TGTGCCAGCGGTGCCTCCTATACAGATACGCAGTATTTT.

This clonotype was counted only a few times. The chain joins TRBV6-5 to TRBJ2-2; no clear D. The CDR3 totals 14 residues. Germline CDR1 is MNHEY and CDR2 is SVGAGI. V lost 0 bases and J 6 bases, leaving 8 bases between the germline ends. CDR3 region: CASSYSTAAGELFF. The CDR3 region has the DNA TGTGCCAGCAGTTACTCGACGGCTGCCGGGGAGCTGTTTTTT.

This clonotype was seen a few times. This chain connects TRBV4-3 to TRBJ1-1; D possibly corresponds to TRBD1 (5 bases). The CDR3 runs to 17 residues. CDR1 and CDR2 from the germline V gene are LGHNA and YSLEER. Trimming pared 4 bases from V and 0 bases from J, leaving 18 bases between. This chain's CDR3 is CASSPRRDRTLNTEAFF. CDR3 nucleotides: TGCGCCAGCAGCCCAAGAAGGGACCGAACTTTGAACACTGAAGCTTTCTTT.

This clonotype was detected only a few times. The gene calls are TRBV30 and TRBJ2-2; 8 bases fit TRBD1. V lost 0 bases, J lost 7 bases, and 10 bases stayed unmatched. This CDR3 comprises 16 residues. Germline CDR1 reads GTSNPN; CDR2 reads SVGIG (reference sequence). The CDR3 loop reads CAWSVPRTGYNGELFF. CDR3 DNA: TGTGCCTGGAGTGTACCCCGGACAGGGTACAACGGGGAGCTGTTTTTT.

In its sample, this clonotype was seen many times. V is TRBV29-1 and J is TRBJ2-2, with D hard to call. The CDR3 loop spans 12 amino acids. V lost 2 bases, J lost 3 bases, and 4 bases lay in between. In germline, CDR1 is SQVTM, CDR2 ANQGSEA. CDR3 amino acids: CSVERYTGELFF. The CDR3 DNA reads TGCAGCGTTGAAAGGTACACCGGGGAGCTGTTTTTT.

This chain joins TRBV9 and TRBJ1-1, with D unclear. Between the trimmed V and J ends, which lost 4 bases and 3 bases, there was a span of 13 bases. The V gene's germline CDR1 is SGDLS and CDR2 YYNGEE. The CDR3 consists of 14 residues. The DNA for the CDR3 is TGTGCCAGCAGCCCCCGGGCGGAGTACACTGAAGCTTTCTTT. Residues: CASSPRAEYTEAFF.

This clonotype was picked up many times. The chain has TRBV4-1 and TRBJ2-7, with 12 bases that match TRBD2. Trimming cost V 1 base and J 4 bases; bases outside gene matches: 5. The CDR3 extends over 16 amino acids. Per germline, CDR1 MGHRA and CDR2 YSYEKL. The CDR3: CASSQAQLAGGYEQYF. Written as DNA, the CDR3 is TGCGCCAGCAGCCAAGCCCAACTAGCGGGGGGATACGAGCAGTACTTC.

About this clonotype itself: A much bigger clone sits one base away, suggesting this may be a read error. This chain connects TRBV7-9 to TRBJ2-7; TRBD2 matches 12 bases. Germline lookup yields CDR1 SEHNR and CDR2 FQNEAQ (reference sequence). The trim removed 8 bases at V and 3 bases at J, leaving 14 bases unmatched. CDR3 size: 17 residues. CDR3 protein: CASGPTGPTSGSYEQYF. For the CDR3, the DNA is TGTGCCAGCGGCCCTACAGGACCGACTAGCGGGAGCTACGAGCAGTACTTC.

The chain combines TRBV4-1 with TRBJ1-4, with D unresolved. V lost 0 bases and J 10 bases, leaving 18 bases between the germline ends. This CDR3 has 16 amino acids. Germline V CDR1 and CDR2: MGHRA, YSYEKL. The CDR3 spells CASSQDSAPTVGKLFF. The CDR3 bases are TGCGCCAGCAGCCAAGATTCGGCCCCAACGGTAGGAAAACTGTTTTTT.

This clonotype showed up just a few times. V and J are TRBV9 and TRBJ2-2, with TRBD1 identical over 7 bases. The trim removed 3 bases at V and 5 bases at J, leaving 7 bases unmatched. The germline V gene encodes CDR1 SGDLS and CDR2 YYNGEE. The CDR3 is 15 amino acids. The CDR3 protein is CASSGGSTGTGELFF. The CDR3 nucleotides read TGTGCCAGCAGCGGAGGATCGACAGGGACCGGGGAGCTGTTTTTT.

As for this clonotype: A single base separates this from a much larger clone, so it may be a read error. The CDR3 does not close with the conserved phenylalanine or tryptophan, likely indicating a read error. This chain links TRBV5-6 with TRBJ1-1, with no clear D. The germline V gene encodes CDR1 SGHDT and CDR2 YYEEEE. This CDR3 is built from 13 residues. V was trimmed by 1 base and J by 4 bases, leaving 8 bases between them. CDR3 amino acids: CASSLISGTEAFL. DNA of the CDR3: TGTGCCAGCAGCTTGATCAGCGGCACTGAAGCTTTCCTT.

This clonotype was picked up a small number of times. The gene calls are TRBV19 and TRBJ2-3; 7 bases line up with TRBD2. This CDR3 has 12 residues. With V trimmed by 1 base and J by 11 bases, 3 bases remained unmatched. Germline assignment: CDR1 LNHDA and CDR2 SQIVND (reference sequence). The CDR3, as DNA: TGTGCCAGTAGTATAGCGGGGGGACTGCAGTATTTT. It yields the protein CASSIAGGLQYF.

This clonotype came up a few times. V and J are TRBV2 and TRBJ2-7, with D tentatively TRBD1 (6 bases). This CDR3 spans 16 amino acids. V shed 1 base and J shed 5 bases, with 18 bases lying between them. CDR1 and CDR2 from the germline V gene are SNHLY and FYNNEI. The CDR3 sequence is CASSEEGQILIDEQYF. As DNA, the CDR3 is TGTGCCAGCAGTGAAGAGGGACAAATCCTGATCGACGAGCAGTACTTC.

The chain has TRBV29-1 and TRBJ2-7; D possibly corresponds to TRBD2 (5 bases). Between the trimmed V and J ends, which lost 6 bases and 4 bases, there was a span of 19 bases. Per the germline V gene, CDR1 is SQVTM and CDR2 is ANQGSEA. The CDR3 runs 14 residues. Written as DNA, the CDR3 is TGCAGCGTGACCGGAGGACCAAAGCCTTACGAGCAGTACTTC. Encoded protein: CSVTGGPKPYEQYF.

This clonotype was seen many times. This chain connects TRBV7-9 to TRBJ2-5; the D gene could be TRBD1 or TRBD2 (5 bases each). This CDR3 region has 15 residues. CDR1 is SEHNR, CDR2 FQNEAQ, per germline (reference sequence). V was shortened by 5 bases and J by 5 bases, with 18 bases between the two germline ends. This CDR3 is CASSTVVARDETQYF. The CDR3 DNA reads TGTGCCAGCAGCACAGTCGTTGCCAGGGACGAGACCCAGTACTTC.